One T cell receptor beta chain is described in this entry. These data are taken from a study of shared clonotypes between healthy human individuals. V was clipped by 5 bases and J by 6 bases; unmatched bases: 9. CDR3 length: 14 residues. The V gene's germline CDR1 is SQVTM and CDR2 ANQGSEA. Naive CD8 cells comprised CD45RO-negative, CCR7-positively selected cells, excluding terminally differentiated effector memory CD45RA+ cells. Libraries were prepared by immunoSEQ multiplex PCR; TCRdb keeps only in-frame clonotypes and omits some of them. The sample yields some 2.1 million clones, about 95% seen once.

This chain connects TRBV29-1 to TRBJ2-3; the match to TRBD2 covers 9 bases. The sequenced sample was naive CD8+ T cells sorted from blood. This TCR was recovered from a man aged 18-30 years in good health. The CDR3 is CSVHLPGLADTQYF. CDR3 nucleotides: TGCAGCGTTCACCTCCCGGGACTAGCTGATACGCAGTATTTT.